This T cell receptor (beta chain) was recovered during a study of CD8+CD57+ T cells in acquired aplastic anemia (dated by TCRdb to the late 2010s). About the study as a whole: DNA extracted from sorted CD4+ and CD8+ cells had a mean of 3.2 ug, with a range of about 0.19 to 27.4 ug. CD8+CD57+ expansion was defined as a frequency above the mean frequency observed in healthy subjects. The study at large found these results: CD8+ Simpson's diversity did not differ significantly between patients and healthy controls (P=0.060). Approximately 31 CD8+ CDR3 sequences were found in both patients and controls but appeared to be highly expressed in patients and within the immunodominant clones of the patients.

The germline V gene (reference sequence) gives CDR1 as SEHNR and CDR2 as FQNEAQ. The germline ends are 25 bases apart after V is trimmed by 3 bases and J by 16 bases. The CDR3 runs 15 amino acids, cysteine and phenylalanine included. The only DNA kept is the CDR3, 45 bases in frame from the first base. Profiling of TCR beta VDJ combinations and CDR3 sequences used genomic DNA as the template. TCR repertoire sequencing was run on an Illumina HiSeq 2000. As for the original processing: TRBV/TRBJ rearrangement plots, CDR3 size and DJ length profiles, and Simpson's diversity index were used to assess repertoires. The immunodominant clone was defined as the most abundant DNA sequence in deep sequencing data. CDR3 amino acid sequences were screened for sharing across subjects and were compared with published repertoires and the VDJdb database. TCRdb cleaned the public reads at Q25 with fastp, built clones with MiXCR and kept in-frame beta chains. Each CDR3 protein gets just one entry, which takes the most common genes and DNA from the rows behind it. TCRdb's processing, not the authors', yielded these V and J calls. This sample has approximately 250,000 distinct CDR3 sequences in its table, and roughly 82% of those were observed once. Over 35% of the sample rests with the top ten.

This clonotype was recorded a few times. The antigen this receptor binds is unknown. Base qualities are not at hand, and no much larger clone is one base apart. Expansion of CD8+CD57+ cells had been shown by flow cytometry in the patients chosen for sequencing. Every patient had a diagnosis of severe acquired aplastic anemia based on International Study of Aplastic Anemia and Agranulocytosis and Camitta criteria. No therapy had been received by the patients at the time of blood sampling. TCR repertoires of sorted CD4+ and CD8+ blood T cells from severe aplastic anemia patients and healthy subjects were deep-sequenced in the study. In the USA, patient enrollment took place under clinicaltrials.gov protocols 00001620, 01623167, 00001397, 00071045, 00081523 and 00961064. Ficoll-Paque density gradient centrifugation was used to isolate peripheral blood mononuclear cells. CD4+ and CD8+ T cells were sorted by FACS or magnetic beads before DNA extraction.

The sequenced sample was sorted CD4+, CD8+, or CD8+CD57+ T cells (not recorded which) from PBMCs. In this chain, TRBV7-9 is recombined with TRBJ2-1; the D gene cannot be resolved reliably. The TCR originated in a human donor with aplastic anemia. The CDR3 reads as follows: CASSLAEKSYEQYFF. The bases are TGTGCCAGCAGCTTGGCAGAGAAAAGCTACGAGCAGTACTTCTTC.